The 12 T cell receptor beta chains below were found in one sample sequenced in a study of blood T cell repertoires in COVID-19. Using immunoSEQ multiplex PCR, the repertoire was profiled, and TCRdb retains in-frame clones only, with some absent. The data hold roughly 120,000 clones, with 75% to 90% observed a single time. Sequencing used peripheral blood. These receptors were taken from a man aged 65 to 79 with active or convalescent COVID-19.

The gene calls are TRBV19 and TRBJ1-6; TRBD1 matches 8 bases. The junction had 9 bases not matched to a gene; V was cut back by 6 bases and J by 11 bases. The CDR3 consists of 14 residues. Per the germline V gene, CDR1 is LNHDA and CDR2 is SQIVND (reference sequence). This CDR3 is CASSTGTGYTPLHF. The CDR3, as DNA: TGTGCCAGTAGCACCGGGACAGGCTACACACCCCTCCACTTT.

This chain uses TRBV6-1 with TRBJ2-7, with TRBD1 matching over 8 bases. In germline, CDR1 is MNHNS, CDR2 SASEGT. The length of the CDR3 is 15 residues. The V segment lost 2 bases and the J segment 3 bases; nucleotides outside the gene matches: 6. CDR3 nucleotides: TGTGCCAGCAGTGAATCCATACAGGGGGTCTACGAGCAGTACTTC. This encodes CASSESIQGVYEQYF.

The chain combines TRBV19 with TRBJ2-7; D perhaps matches TRBD2 (6 bases). Germline V gene sequence: CDR1 LNHDA, CDR2 SQIVND (reference sequence). V was pared by 6 bases and J by 5 bases, with 17 bases between. This CDR3 has 14 amino acids. The DNA for the CDR3 is TGTGCCAGTAGGGGACTCAACGACGTCGACGAGCAGTACTTC. Protein product: CASRGLNDVDEQYF.

This chain links TRBV27 with TRBJ2-2; TRBD1 matches at 7 bases. Trimming took 9 bases from V and 4 from J; bases not matched to a gene: 8. In germline, CDR1 is MNHEY, CDR2 SMNVEV (reference sequence). The CDR3 covers 14 residues. CDR3 nucleotide sequence: TGTGCCAGTATGACAGGGCGATTCACCGGGGAGCTGTTTTTT. Protein product: CASMTGRFTGELFF.

The chain has TRBV19 and TRBJ2-3; D is possibly TRBD1 (5 bases). This CDR3 comprises 14 residues. Trimming cost V 8 bases and J 2 bases, with 14 bases left between them. CDR1 LNHDA and CDR2 SQIVND come from the germline V gene (reference sequence). CDR3 amino acids: CASESGYPTDTQYF. In nucleotides, the CDR3 is TGTGCCAGTGAGTCAGGGTATCCCACAGATACGCAGTATTTT.

The chain is built from TRBV5-1 and TRBJ2-5, with a possible D match to TRBD2 (6 bases). Trimming removed 3 bases at V and 1 base at J, with 13 bases between. The CDR3 loop spans 15 amino acids. From germline, CDR1 is SGHRS and CDR2 YFSETQ. The CDR3 region is CASSSDGGSQETQYF. The CDR3 DNA reads TGCGCCAGCAGCTCGGATGGGGGGTCCCAAGAGACCCAGTACTTC.

The chain recombines TRBV15 with TRBJ1-1; D not resolved. V was cut by 0 bases and J by 5 bases, with 13 bases left in between. The CDR3 has 15 amino acids. Germline CDR1 and CDR2: LNHNV and YYDKDF (reference sequence). The CDR3 here is CATSRDEGGGTEAFF. DNA of the CDR3: TGTGCCACCAGCAGAGATGAAGGAGGTGGGACTGAAGCTTTCTTT.

This sequence joins TRBV6-2 or TRBV6-3 and TRBJ2-1; 15 nucleotides match TRBD2. Germline lookup yields CDR1 MNHEY and CDR2 SVGEGT. The CDR3 spans 17 residues. V was clipped by 2 bases and J by 8 bases; unmatched bases: 7. The CDR3 here is CASSYPGLAGGDDEQFF. The CDR3, as DNA: TGTGCCAGCAGTTACCCGGGACTAGCGGGAGGTGACGATGAGCAGTTCTTC.

This clone was recorded only once. The chain employs TRBV3-1 (or the pseudogene TRBV3-2) and TRBJ2-4; 8 bases are a match to TRBD2. J lost 7 bases, V lost 0 bases, and 5 bases had no gene match. The CDR3 has 15 amino acids. Germline CDR1 is LGHDT and CDR2 is YNNKEL (reference sequence). In nucleotides, the CDR3 is TGTGCCAGCAGCCAAGAGGGGACTAGGCCGAACATTCAGTACTTC. Amino acid sequence: CASSQEGTRPNIQYF.

This rearrangement joins TRBV6-6 to TRBJ1-1; D uncertain. Between the trimmed V and J ends, which lost 5 bases and 0 bases, there was a span of 10 bases. CDR1 and CDR2 from the germline V gene are MNHNY and SVGAGI (reference sequence). The CDR3 contains 14 residues. CDR3 in DNA: TGTGCCAGCAGTAAACGAAGCTTGAACACTGAAGCTTTCTTT. This encodes CASSKRSLNTEAFF.

This rearrangement joins TRBV7-9 to TRBJ2-3; no definite D call. The V gene lost 2 bases and the J gene lost 1 base, with 13 bases spanning the gap. The CDR3 sequence is 16 residues long. Germline-derived CDR1 and CDR2 are SEHNR and FQNEAQ (reference sequence). CDR3 nucleotides: TGTGCCAGCAGCTTATTAACGCCCTATGGCACAGATACGCAGTATTTT. This codes for CASSLLTPYGTDTQYF.

The chain joins TRBV18 to TRBJ1-1, with 9 nucleotides matching TRBD1. The V gene's germline CDR1 is KGHSH and CDR2 LQKENI. J gave up 3 bases and V 7 bases, and 6 bases lay outside the gene matches. The CDR3 is made up of 14 amino acids. The CDR3 sequence is CASLPRTGDTEAFF. Written as DNA, the CDR3 is TGTGCCAGCTTACCCCGGACAGGGGACACTGAAGCTTTCTTT.